What follows describes a single TCR beta chain. These data belong to a study of blood T cell repertoires in COVID-19. About the study: COVID-19 samples, acute and convalescent, were from the United States, Italy and Spain. The cDNA or gDNA used as material had been derived from T cells, B-cell-depleted T cells, or PBMCs.

Original analysis: How many nucleated cells were present was estimated from reference gene primer amplification. TCRdb's copy holds only in-frame clones and misses some; the assay was immunoSEQ multiplex PCR. Clonal size and the V and J genes are those of that table, whereas D and trimming came from the DNA. This sample has 150,000 to 180,000 clones, with 60% to 85% found just once. Germline values: CDR1 SGHKS, CDR2 YYEKEE (reference sequence). Trimming removed 4 bases from V and 0 bases from J, with 7 bases in between. The CDR3 runs 13 residues. The rearrangement uses TRBV5-5 and TRBJ1-1; D gene uncertain. The clonotype comes from an elderly man with acute or convalescent COVID-19. Sequenced: peripheral blood. CDR3 amino acids: CASSAQMNTEAFF. The CDR3 DNA sequence: TGTGCCAGCAGCGCCCAGATGAACACTGAAGCTTTCTTT. Full variable domain (outside the CDR3, taken from reference TRBV5-5 and TRBJ1-1): DAGVTQSPTHLIKTRGQQVTLRCSPISGHKSVSWYQQVLGQGPQFIFQYYEKEERGRGNFPDRFSARQFPNYSSELNVNALLLGDSALYLCASSAQMNTEAFFGQGTRLTVV.